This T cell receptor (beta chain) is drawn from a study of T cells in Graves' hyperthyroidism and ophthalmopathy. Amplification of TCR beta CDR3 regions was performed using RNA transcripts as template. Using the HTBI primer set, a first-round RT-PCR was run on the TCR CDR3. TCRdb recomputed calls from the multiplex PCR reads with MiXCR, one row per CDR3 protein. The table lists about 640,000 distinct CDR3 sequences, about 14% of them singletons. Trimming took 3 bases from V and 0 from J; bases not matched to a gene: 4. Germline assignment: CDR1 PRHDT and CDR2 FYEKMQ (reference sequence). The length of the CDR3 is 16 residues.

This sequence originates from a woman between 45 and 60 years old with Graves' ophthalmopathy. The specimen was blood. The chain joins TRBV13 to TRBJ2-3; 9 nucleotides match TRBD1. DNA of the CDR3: TGTGCCAGCAGCTTGAACAGGGGGCAAAGCACAGATACGCAGTATTTT. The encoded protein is CASSLNRGQSTDTQYF.